This TCR beta chain appears in the sequencing data of a study of T cells after yellow fever vaccination. Study outcomes and limitations: Clonotype sharing between CD4 and CD8 compartments was small. A large majority of primary-vaccination clones showed up again after the booster (just under 97% CD4, 75% to 90% CD8). Bulk-population clonotypes that are abundant could appear as contaminants in FACS-sorted repertoires.

As concerns this clonotype: No antigen is known for it.

One entry per CDR3 protein, called by TCRdb with MiXCR from the 5' RACE reads. The sample yields 500,000 to 650,000 distinct CDR3 sequences, around 12% seen once. Germline CDR1 SGDLS, CDR2 YYNGEE. V lost 2 bases to trimming and J lost 4 bases; unmatched junction nucleotides: 2. The CDR3 consists of 15 residues. Material: PBMCs, obtained on the day of the yellow fever booster vaccination. The origin of this receptor is a man aged 25-40 years who received the YFV17D yellow fever vaccine. The chain is built from TRBV9 and TRBJ2-7, with TRBD2 matching over 14 bases. The CDR3 sequence is CASSVGLAGEYEQYF. The CDR3 nucleotides are TGTGCCAGCAGCGTGGGACTAGCGGGAGAGTACGAGCAGTACTTC.